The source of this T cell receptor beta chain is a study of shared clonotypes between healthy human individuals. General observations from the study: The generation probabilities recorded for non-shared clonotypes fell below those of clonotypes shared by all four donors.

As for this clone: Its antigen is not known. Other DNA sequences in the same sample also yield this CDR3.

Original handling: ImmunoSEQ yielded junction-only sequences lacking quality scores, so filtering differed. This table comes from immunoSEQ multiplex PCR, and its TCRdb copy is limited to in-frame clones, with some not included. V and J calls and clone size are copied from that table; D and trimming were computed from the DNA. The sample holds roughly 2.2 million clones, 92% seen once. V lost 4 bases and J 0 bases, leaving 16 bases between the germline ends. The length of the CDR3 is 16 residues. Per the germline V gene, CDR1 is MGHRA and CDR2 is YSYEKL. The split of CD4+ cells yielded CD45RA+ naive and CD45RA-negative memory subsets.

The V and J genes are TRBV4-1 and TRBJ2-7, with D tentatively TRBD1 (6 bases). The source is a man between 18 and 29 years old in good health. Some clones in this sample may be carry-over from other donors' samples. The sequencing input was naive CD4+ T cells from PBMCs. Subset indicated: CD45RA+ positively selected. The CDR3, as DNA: TGCGCCAGCAGCCGAGAAGGGACACTGAGCTCCTACGAGCAGTACTTC. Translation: CASSREGTLSSYEQYF.